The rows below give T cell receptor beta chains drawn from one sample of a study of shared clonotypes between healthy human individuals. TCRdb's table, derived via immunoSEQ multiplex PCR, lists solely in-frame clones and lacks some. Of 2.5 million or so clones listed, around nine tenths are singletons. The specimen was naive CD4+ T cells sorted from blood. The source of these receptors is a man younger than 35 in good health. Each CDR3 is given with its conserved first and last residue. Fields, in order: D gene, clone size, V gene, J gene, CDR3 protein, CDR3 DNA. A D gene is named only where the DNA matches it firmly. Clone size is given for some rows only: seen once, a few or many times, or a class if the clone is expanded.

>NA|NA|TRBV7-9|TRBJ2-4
CASSLAGDTAKNIQYF
TGTGCCAGCAGCTTAGCCGGGGACACGGCCAAAAACATTCAGTACTTC
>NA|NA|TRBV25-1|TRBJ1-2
CASSPNTVSGNYGYTF
TGTGCCAGCAGTCCCAACACGGTCTCCGGCAACTATGGCTACACCTTC
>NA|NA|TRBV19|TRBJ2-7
CASSSSRGADEQYF
TGTGCCAGTAGTAGCTCTCGGGGGGCCGACGAGCAGTACTTC
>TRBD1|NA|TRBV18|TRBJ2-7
CASSTGTATYEQYF
TGTGCCAGCTCAACCGGGACAGCTACCTACGAGCAGTACTTC
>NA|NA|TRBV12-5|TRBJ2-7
CASGLALGYEQYF
TGTGCTAGTGGTTTGGCACTGGGATACGAGCAGTACTTC
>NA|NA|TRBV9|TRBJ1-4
CASSVAVGDATNEKLFF
TGTGCCAGCAGCGTAGCGGTAGGGGATGCGACTAATGAAAAACTGTTTTTT
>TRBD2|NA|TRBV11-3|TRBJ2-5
CASSLGLAGGETQYF
TGTGCCAGCAGCTTGGGACTAGCGGGAGGTGAGACCCAGTACTTC
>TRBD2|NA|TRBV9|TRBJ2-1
CASSVGGLAGQNEQFF
TGTGCCAGCAGCGTAGGGGGACTAGCGGGACAAAATGAGCAGTTCTTC
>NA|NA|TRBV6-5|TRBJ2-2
CASRTTGELFF
TGTGCCAGCAGAACCACCGGGGAGCTGTTTTTT
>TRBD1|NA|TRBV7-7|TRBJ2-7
CASSSTGGREQYF
TGTGCTAGCAGCTCGACAGGGGGGAGGGAGCAGTACTTC
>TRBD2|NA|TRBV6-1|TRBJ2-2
CASSWTSGNTGELFF
TGTGCCAGCAGTTGGACTAGCGGAAACACCGGGGAGCTGTTTTTT
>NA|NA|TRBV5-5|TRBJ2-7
CASSLSVGGHYEQYF
TGTGCCAGCAGCCTTTCGGTTGGAGGACACTACGAGCAGTACTTC
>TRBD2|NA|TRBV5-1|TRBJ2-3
CASSLAGLAGASTDTQYF
TGCGCCAGCAGCTTGGCCGGACTAGCGGGAGCTAGCACAGATACGCAGTATTTT
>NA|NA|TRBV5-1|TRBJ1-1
CASFPPGMNTEAFF
TGCGCCAGCTTCCCGCCGGGGATGAACACTGAAGCTTTCTTT
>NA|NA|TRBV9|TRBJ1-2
CASSAAGTAFFGYTF
TGTGCCAGCAGCGCAGCCGGGACGGCCTTCTTTGGCTACACCTTC
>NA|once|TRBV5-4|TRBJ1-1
CASSLGPGLNTEAFF
TGTGCCAGCAGCTTGGGGCCCGGACTGAACACTGAAGCTTTCTTT
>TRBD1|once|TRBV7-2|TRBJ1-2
CASSLGLDRGSNYGYTF
TGTGCCAGCAGCTTAGGATTGGACAGGGGATCTAACTATGGCTACACCTTC
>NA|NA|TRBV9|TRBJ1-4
CASSVGNPTNEKLFF
TGTGCCAGCAGCGTAGGAAACCCAACTAATGAAAAACTGTTTTTT
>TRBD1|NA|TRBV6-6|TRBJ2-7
CASSYAAGGSGEQYF
TGTGCCAGCAGTTACGCGGCAGGGGGAAGCGGCGAGCAGTACTTC
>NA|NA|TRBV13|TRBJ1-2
CASSLGPGSYGYTF
TGTGCCAGCAGCTTAGGCCCAGGGTCCTATGGCTACACCTTC
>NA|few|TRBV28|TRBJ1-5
CAWGSNSNQPQHF
TGTGCCTGGGGGAGTAATAGCAATCAGCCCCAGCATTTT
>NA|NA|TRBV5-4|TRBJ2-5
CASSSGAAGETQYF
TGTGCCAGCAGCTCAGGGGCTGCCGGGGAGACCCAGTACTTC